This record looks at one TCR beta chain sequence and its context. Its specificity is unknown. This table comes from immunoSEQ multiplex PCR, and its TCRdb copy is limited to in-frame clones, with some not included. The sample lists 50,000 to 60,000 clones; approximately 89% were seen once. These data come from a study of OX40 agonist ivuxolimab in advanced cancers. Across the study: The patients' treatment was ivuxolimab, an agonistic anti-OX40 (CD134) antibody. Age averaged around 60 years (range roughly 20 to 90), and 82.7% were male.

The study, taken as a whole, reports: Within 6 weeks, CD4+ and CD8+ blood T cells expanded clonally at 0.1 to 3.0 mg/kg. Partial responders dosed at 0.1-3.0 mg/kg displayed clonal expansion ranking among the lowest.

The receptor was isolated from an adult with an advanced solid tumor such as melanoma, head and neck, liver or kidney cancer. The specimen comprised CD4+ or CD8+ T cells sorted from blood, sampled in a trial of the OX40 agonist ivuxolimab.

CDR3 amino acids: CASSLGDRDNGYTF. The CDR3 nucleotides are TGCGCCAGCAGCTTGGGGGACAGGGATAATGGCTACACCTTC. This sequence joins TRBV5-1 and TRBJ1-2, with 9 positions matching TRBD1. The CDR3 runs to 14 residues. V lost 0 bases and J lost 6; bases outside the gene matches: 3. Germline V lookup: CDR1 SGHRS, CDR2 YFSETQ.